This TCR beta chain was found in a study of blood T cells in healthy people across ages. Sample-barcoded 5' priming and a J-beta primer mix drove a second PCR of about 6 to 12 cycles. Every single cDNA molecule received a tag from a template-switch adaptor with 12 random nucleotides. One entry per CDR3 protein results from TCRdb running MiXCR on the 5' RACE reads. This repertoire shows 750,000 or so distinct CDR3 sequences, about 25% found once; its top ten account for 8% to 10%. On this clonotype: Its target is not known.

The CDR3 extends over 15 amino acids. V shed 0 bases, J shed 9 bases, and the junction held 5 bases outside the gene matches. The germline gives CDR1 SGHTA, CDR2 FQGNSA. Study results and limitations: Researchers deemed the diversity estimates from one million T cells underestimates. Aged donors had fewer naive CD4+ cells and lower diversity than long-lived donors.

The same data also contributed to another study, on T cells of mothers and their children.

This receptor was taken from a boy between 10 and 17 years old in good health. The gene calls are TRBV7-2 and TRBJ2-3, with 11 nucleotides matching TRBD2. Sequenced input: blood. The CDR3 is CASSLALAGGGTQYF. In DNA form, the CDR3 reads TGTGCCAGCAGCTTAGCTCTAGCGGGAGGTGGGACGCAGTATTTT.